This TCR beta chain appears in the sequencing data of a study of blood T cell repertoires in COVID-19. Study information: T cells, B-cell-depleted T cells, or PBMCs provided the cDNA or gDNA that served as material.

As originally analysed: Using reference gene primer amplification, nucleated cell counts were estimated. The table came from immunoSEQ multiplex PCR; TCRdb's copy has only in-frame clones and leaves some out. V and J calls and clone size are copied from that table; D and trimming were computed from the DNA. The table records approximately 110,000 clones, about three quarters of them present only once. CDR1 and CDR2 from the germline V gene are SEHNR and FQNEAQ (reference sequence). V was clipped by 2 bases and J by 4 bases, with 15 bases between them. This CDR3 is built from 16 residues. This chain joins TRBV7-9 and TRBJ2-1; no clear D gene. Specimen: peripheral blood. The TCR comes from a woman aged 70 to 79 with acute or convalescent COVID-19. CDR3 protein: CASSLLPAPTYNEQFF. CDR3 DNA sequence: TGTGCCAGCAGCTTATTACCAGCGCCGACTTACAATGAGCAGTTCTTC.